One sample yielded the 16 T cell receptor beta chains listed below, sequenced in a study of shared clonotypes between healthy human individuals (dated by TCRdb to about 2020). The library was prepared using the immunoSEQ multiplex PCR assay. TCRdb retrieved this table from immuneACCESS and kept in-frame rearrangements only. Not all clones are present; in checked studies, unresolved V genes account for under half, and no reason is known for the remainder. The sample table records about 960,000 clones; over 60% of these occur just once. The ten largest clones capture roughly 1.5% of the sample. The sequenced sample consisted of memory CD4+ T cells sorted from blood. In light of the paper, this sample's cell subset or site label describes: CD45RA-negative fraction. These receptors all come from a man between 18 and 35 years old in good health.

This clone has a single count. The chain joins TRBV6-1 to TRBJ1-1, with 7 bases that match TRBD1. The junction had 6 bases not matched to a gene; V was cut back by 5 bases and J by 6 bases. CDR1 and CDR2 (germline): MNHNS, SASEGT. This CDR3 spans 13 amino acids. CDR3 amino acids: CASSRQGGPEAFF. DNA for the CDR3: TGTGCCAGCAGTCGACAGGGAGGCCCTGAAGCTTTCTTT.

This clone showed up just a few times. In DNA, the CDR3 is TGTGCCAGCAGAGGAGGACAGCTCCCACAAGATAGCAATCAGCCCCAGCATTTT. The encoded protein is CASRGGQLPQDSNQPQHF. V is TRBV28 and J is TRBJ1-5, with TRBD1 as a possible D gene (6 bases). Germline V gene lookup returns CDR1 MDHEN and CDR2 SYDVKM. The V end lost 6 bases, the J end lost 0 bases, and 21 bases lay between the germline ends. This CDR3 has 18 residues.

This clone has more than one count but fewer than ten. This rearrangement joins TRBV7-3 to TRBJ1-1; 7 bases are a match to TRBD1. The CDR3 runs to 14 residues. CDR1 and CDR2 from the germline V gene are SGHTA and FQGTGA. The J segment lost 5 bases and the V segment lost 4 bases, leaving 7 bases of the junction unmatched. The CDR3 here is CASSSTSGGTEAFF. The CDR3 bases are TGTGCCAGCAGCTCCACCTCAGGGGGAACTGAAGCTTTCTTT.

V usage is TRBV5-1 and J usage is TRBJ2-1; TRBD2 matches at 8 bases. In germline, CDR1 is SGHRS, CDR2 YFSETQ. J gave up 5 bases and V 4 bases, and 5 bases lay outside the gene matches. The CDR3 covers 14 residues. The CDR3 region has the DNA TGCGCCAGCAGCCCCGACGGGGGGGACAATGAGCAGTTCTTC. Amino acids: CASSPDGGDNEQFF.

Concerning this clone itself: Other DNA sequences in the same sample also yield this CDR3. The rearrangement joins TRBV18 to TRBJ2-7; no clear D. The CDR3 spans 14 residues. Germline V lookup: CDR1 KGHSH, CDR2 LQKENI. V was shortened by 3 bases and J by 3 bases, with 12 bases between the two germline ends. The CDR3 sequence is CASSPVGGNYEQYF. The CDR3 nucleotides read TGTGCCAGCTCACCCGTTGGTGGAAACTACGAGCAGTACTTC.

Concerning this clone: The identical CDR3 is also encoded by other nucleotide sequences in the sample. The chain uses TRBV5-1 and TRBJ2-3, with TRBD1 matching over 7 bases. V dropped 4 bases and J dropped 6; count of bases not matched to a gene: 5. This CDR3 is 13 amino acids long. Germline CDR1 is SGHRS and CDR2 is YFSETQ. CDR3: CASSLNRGDTQYF. CDR3 DNA sequence: TGCGCCAGCAGCCTCAACAGGGGCGATACGCAGTATTTT.

As regards this clone: Compared with germline, one end of the junction differs, possibly owing to a read error. The chain has TRBV9 and TRBJ2-3; 9 positions match TRBD2. Looked up from germline, CDR1 is SGDLS and CDR2 is YYNGEE. The CDR3 loop spans 13 amino acids. The CDR3, as DNA: TGCTCCTCTAGTAGCGGGGGTTCGGATACGCAGTATTTT. This sequence encodes CSSSSGGSDTQYF.

The rearrangement uses TRBV14 and TRBJ1-1, with TRBD1 matching 7 bases. V lost 3 bases, J lost 6 bases, and 7 bases stayed unmatched. CDR3 length: 14 amino acids. CDR1 is SGHDN and CDR2 is FVKESK in the germline V gene. The CDR3 here is CASSQWQGGAEAFF. As DNA, the CDR3 is TGTGCCAGCAGCCAGTGGCAGGGGGGCGCTGAAGCTTTCTTT.

This clone was seen only a few times. The chain links TRBV19 to TRBJ2-5; 11 bases line up with TRBD2. The germline V gene encodes CDR1 LNHDA and CDR2 SQIVND (reference sequence). V lost 3 bases and J lost 5; bases outside the gene matches: 5. The CDR3 length is 15 residues. The CDR3 DNA reads TGTGCCAGTAGTATCACTAGCGGGAGCCAGGAGACCCAGTACTTC. Translated: CASSITSGSQETQYF.

The V and J genes are TRBV6-4 and TRBJ2-7; 11 positions match TRBD1. Germline V lookup: CDR1 MRHNA, CDR2 SNTAGT. The CDR3 is 15 amino acids. The ends lost 6 bases at V and 5 bases at J; junction bases unmatched: 9. CDR3 coding DNA: TGTGCCAGCAGACCAGGACAGGGGGCTTCCCACGAGCAGTACTTC. Its protein product is CASRPGQGASHEQYF.

This clone was seen just once. V and J are TRBV5-1 and TRBJ1-4, with D uncertain. This CDR3 comprises 13 residues. The V end was cut by 3 bases, the J end by 4 bases, with 7 bases between. CDR1 is SGHRS, CDR2 YFSETQ, per germline. This chain's CDR3 is CASSSGINEKLFF. CDR3 DNA: TGCGCCAGCAGCTCGGGGATTAATGAAAAACTGTTTTTT.

CDR3 residues: CASSAQGANTGELFF. DNA of the CDR3: TGTGCCAGCAGTGCACAGGGGGCGAACACCGGGGAGCTGTTTTTT. The chain uses TRBV2 and TRBJ2-2; 8 nucleotides line up with TRBD1. Germline V lookup: CDR1 SNHLY, CDR2 FYNNEI. CDR3 length equals 15 residues. V lost 4 bases, J lost 0 bases, and 1 base stayed unmatched.

This clone was seen only a few times. At one end the junction does not follow the germline gene, possibly because of a read error. V and J are TRBV7-2 and TRBJ1-1; D is undetermined. The CDR3 is made up of 10 amino acids. Germline CDR1 is SGHTA and CDR2 is FQGNSA. The CDR3 region is CASSLTAFSF. The CDR3 coding sequence is TGTGCCAGCAGCTTAACGGCGTTTTCCTTT.

Only one count was recorded for this clone. The V call is TRBV2, the J call TRBJ2-3; D is undetermined. The CDR3 totals 16 residues. The V end lost 0 bases, the J end lost 2 bases, and 12 bases lay between the germline ends. Germline CDR1 and CDR2: SNHLY and FYNNEI. This CDR3 reads CASSEASGRYTDTQYF. The DNA for the CDR3 is TGTGCCAGCAGTGAAGCGTCCGGAAGGTACACAGATACGCAGTATTTT.

This clone was counted a single time. V usage is TRBV30 and J usage is TRBJ1-2; perhaps TRBD1 as D (5 bases). V lost 1 base and J lost 7, with 16 bases in between. CDR3 length equals 14 residues. The V gene's germline CDR1 is GTSNPN and CDR2 SVGIG (reference sequence). The DNA of the CDR3 is TGTGCCTGGAGTGAGGCCTCCACGAGGGGTGGCTACACCTTC. Translation: CAWSEASTRGGYTF.

The DNA of the CDR3 is TGTGCCAGCAGAGCGGGACAGGTTTTCGAGCAGTACTTC. Residues: CASRAGQVFEQYF. This chain uses TRBV27 with TRBJ2-7, with a tentative D call TRBD1 (8 bases). Looked up from germline, CDR1 is MNHEY and CDR2 is SMNVEV (reference sequence). The CDR3 extends over 13 amino acids. V was clipped by 6 bases and J by 6 bases, with 15 bases between them.